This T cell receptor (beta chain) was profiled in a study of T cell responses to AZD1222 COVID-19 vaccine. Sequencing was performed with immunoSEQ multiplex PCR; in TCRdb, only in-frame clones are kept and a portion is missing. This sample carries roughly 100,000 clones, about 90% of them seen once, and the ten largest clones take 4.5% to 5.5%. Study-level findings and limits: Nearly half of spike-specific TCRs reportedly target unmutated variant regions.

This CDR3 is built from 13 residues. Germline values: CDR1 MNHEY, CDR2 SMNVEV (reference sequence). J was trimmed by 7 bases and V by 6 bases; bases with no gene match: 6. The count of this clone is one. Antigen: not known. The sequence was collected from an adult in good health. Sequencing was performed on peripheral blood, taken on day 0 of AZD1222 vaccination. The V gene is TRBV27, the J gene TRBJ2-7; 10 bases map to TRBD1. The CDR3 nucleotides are TGTGCCAGCAGACGACAGGGGGCAGGGGAGCAGTACTTC. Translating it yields CASRRQGAGEQYF.